This T cell receptor beta chain is from a study of cytotoxic CD8 clonotypes in ibrutinib-treated CLL. Overall study: Specimens for response were gathered following a median about twelve months of therapy, spanning 6 to 36. Study-level points and caveats: Measured clonality at baseline was greater than in age-matched healthy donors and tracked with circulating CD8+ T-cell counts.

Deep sequencing aimed at 1 in 200,000 to 1 in 1 million T cells' resolution. The repertoire was sequenced with immunoSEQ multiplex PCR; TCRdb's copy has only in-frame clones and lacks some. The data hold some 200,000 clones, with 70% to 75% observed a single time. CDR1 is SGHNT and CDR2 is YYREEE in the germline V gene (reference sequence). The CDR3 totals 13 residues. Trimming took off 10 bases at V and 0 bases at J, with 13 bases between the two ends. Only a few counts were recorded for this clone. Its antigen is unknown. Extraction of around 2 micrograms of genomic DNA from cryopreserved PBMCs supplied material for TCR beta libraries.

The source material was PBMCs, sampled after 12 months of ibrutinib treatment. This chain joins TRBV5-4 and TRBJ1-1; tentatively, D is TRBD1 (5 bases). The source of this sequence is a human donor with chronic lymphocytic leukemia. The CDR3 region has the DNA TGTGCCGCTTCGGACAAATTGAACACTGAAGCTTTCTTT. It codes for CAASDKLNTEAFF.